This T cell receptor (beta chain) was recovered during a study of regulatory T cells in long-lasting Graves disease. To make TCR beta libraries, researchers used iRepertoire HTBI primers and Arm-PCR of CDR3 regions. One entry per CDR3 protein, called by TCRdb with MiXCR from the multiplex PCR reads. The sample includes 400,000 to 500,000 distinct CDR3 sequences, under 15% seen only once; the top ten take over 15%. The time point here: newly diagnosed GD, antithyroid drugs for less than 3 months. Following extraction of RNA from PBMCs, that RNA was used to make the TCR library. This sample also belongs to another study, concerning T cells in Graves' hyperthyroidism and ophthalmopathy. From that study: HTBI primers were used for first-round RT-PCR of the TCR CDR3.

The source was peripheral blood mononuclear cells (PBMCs), collected at new diagnosis, from a patient treated with antithyroid drugs. The sequence was collected from a woman aged 25 to 39 with Graves disease.

CDR3 in amino acids: CSARSLPGPEGETQYF. In DNA, the CDR3 is TGCAGTGCTAGATCTCTGCCGGGTCCTGAAGGGGAGACCCAGTACTTC. The chain links TRBV20-1 to TRBJ2-5, with no clear D. This CDR3 spans 16 amino acids. Trimming shortened V by 2 bases and J by 5 bases, and 21 bases separated the two germline ends. Germline V lookup: CDR1 DFQATT, CDR2 SNEGSKA (reference sequence).